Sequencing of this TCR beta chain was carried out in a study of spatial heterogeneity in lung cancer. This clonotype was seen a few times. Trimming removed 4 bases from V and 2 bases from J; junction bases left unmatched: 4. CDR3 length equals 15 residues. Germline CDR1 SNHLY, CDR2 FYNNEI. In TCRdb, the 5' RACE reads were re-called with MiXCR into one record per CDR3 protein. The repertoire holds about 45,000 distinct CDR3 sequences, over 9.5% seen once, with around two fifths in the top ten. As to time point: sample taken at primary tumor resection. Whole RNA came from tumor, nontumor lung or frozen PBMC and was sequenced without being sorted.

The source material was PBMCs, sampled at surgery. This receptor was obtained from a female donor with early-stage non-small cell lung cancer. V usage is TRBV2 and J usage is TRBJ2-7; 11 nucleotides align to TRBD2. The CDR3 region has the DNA TGTGCCAGCAGTGCTCTAGCGGGGGGACCCTACGAGCAGTACTTC. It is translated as CASSALAGGPYEQYF.